This T cell receptor (beta chain) comes out of a study of blood T cells in healthy people across ages. Findings and limits, study-wide: Among T cells, TCR beta diversity per million cells dropped roughly linearly as age rose.

Using a J-beta primer mix together with a sample-barcoded 5' primer, a second PCR was run for roughly 6 to 11 cycles. Each cDNA molecule carried a tag from a template-switch adaptor that contained 12 random nucleotides. TCRdb independently ran MiXCR on the 5' RACE reads; one entry per CDR3 protein. The sample has almost 800,000 distinct CDR3 sequences, 55% to 75% seen once. Concerning this clonotype itself: Its target is unknown.

V lost 5 bases, J lost 4 bases, and 11 bases lay in between. This CDR3 is 13 amino acids long. Germline lookup yields CDR1 SGHVS and CDR2 FQNEAQ. Staff drew 8 to 10 milliliters of peripheral blood from each donor. This TCR was sampled from a man aged 30 to 45 in good health. Sequencing was done on a sample of blood. The genes are TRBV7-8 and TRBJ1-2; D is possibly TRBD1 (6 bases). CDR3 amino acids: CASSTTGPYGYTF. The DNA of the CDR3 is TGTGCCAGCAGCACGACAGGCCCCTATGGCTACACCTTC.